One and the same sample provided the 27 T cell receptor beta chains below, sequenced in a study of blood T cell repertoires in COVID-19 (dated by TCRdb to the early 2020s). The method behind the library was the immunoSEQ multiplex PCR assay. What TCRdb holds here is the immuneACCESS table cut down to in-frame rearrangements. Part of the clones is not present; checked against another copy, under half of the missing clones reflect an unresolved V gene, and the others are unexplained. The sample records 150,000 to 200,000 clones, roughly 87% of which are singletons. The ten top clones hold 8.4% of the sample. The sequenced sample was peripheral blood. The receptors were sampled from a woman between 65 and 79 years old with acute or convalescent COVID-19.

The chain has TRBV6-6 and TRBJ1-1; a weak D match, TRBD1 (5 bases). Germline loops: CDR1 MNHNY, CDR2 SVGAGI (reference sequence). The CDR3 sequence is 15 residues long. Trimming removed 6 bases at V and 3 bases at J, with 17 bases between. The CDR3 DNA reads TGTGCCAGCAGGCCGCCTGGGGCTCTCGACACTGAAGCTTTCTTT. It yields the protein CASRPPGALDTEAFF.

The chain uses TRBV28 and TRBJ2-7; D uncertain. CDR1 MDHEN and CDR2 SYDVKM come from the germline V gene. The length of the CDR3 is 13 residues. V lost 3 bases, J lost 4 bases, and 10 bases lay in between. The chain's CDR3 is CASSFNPAYEQYF. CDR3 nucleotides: TGTGCCAGCAGTTTTAATCCAGCGTACGAGCAGTACTTC.

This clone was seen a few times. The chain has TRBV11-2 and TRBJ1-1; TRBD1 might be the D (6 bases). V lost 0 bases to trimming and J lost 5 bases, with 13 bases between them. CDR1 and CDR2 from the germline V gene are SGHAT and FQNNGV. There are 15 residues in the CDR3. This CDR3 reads CASSLDLGAGTEAFF. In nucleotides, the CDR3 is TGTGCCAGCAGCTTAGATCTGGGGGCTGGGACTGAAGCTTTCTTT.

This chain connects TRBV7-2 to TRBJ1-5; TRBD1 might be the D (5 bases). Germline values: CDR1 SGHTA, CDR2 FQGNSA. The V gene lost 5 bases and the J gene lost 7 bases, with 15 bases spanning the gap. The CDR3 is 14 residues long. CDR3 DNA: TGTGCCAGCAGCGCCAATGGGGCGGGGCAGCCCCAGCATTTT. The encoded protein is CASSANGAGQPQHF.

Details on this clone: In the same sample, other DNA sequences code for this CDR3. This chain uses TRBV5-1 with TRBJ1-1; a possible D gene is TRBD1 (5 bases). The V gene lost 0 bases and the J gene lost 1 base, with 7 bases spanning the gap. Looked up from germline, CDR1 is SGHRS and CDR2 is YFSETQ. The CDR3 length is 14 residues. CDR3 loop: CASSLDQGNTEAFF. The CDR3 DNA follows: TGCGCCAGCAGCTTGGACCAGGGGAACACTGAAGCTTTCTTT.

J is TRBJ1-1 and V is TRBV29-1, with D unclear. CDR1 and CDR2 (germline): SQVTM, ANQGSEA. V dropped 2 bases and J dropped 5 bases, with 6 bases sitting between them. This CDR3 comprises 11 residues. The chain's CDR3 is CSVEKSTEAFF. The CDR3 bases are TGCAGCGTTGAAAAGAGTACTGAAGCTTTCTTT. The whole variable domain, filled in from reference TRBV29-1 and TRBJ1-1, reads SAVISQKPSRDICQRGTSLTIQCQVDSQVTMMFWYRQQPGQSLTLIATANQGSEATYESGFVIDKFPISRPNLTFSTLTVSNMSPEDSSIYLCSVEKSTEAFFGQGTRLTVV.

CDR3: CASSYSTGQGGTEAFF. Written as DNA, the CDR3 is TGTGCCAGCAGTTACTCAACTGGACAGGGGGGCACTGAAGCTTTCTTT. V gene TRBV6-5 combines with J gene TRBJ1-1; 10 nucleotides align to TRBD1. V shed 0 bases, J shed 4 bases, and the junction held 5 bases outside the gene matches. This CDR3 has 16 residues. CDR1 is MNHEY, CDR2 SVGAGI, per germline.

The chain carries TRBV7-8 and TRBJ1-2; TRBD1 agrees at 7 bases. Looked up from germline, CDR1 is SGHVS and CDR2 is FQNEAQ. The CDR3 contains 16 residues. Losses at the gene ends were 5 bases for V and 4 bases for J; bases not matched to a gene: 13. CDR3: CASSPTPTGFGYGYTF. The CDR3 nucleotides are TGTGCCAGCAGCCCCACCCCGACAGGGTTTGGCTATGGCTACACCTTC.

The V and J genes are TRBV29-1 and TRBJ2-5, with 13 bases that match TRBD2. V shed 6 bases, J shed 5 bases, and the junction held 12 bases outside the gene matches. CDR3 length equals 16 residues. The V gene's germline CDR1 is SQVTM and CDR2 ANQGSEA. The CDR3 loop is CSVAPTSGGAGETQYF. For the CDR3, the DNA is TGCAGCGTGGCCCCTACTAGCGGGGGGGCGGGGGAGACCCAGTACTTC. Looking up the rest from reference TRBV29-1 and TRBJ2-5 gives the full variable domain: SAVISQKPSRDICQRGTSLTIQCQVDSQVTMMFWYRQQPGQSLTLIATANQGSEATYESGFVIDKFPISRPNLTFSTLTVSNMSPEDSSIYLCSVAPTSGGAGETQYFGPGTRLLVL.

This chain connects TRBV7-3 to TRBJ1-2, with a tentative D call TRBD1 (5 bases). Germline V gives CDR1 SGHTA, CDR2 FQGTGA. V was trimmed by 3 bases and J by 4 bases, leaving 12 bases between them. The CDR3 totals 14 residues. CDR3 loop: CASSFGQGGYGYTF. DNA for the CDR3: TGTGCCAGCAGCTTTGGTCAGGGTGGCTATGGCTACACCTTC.

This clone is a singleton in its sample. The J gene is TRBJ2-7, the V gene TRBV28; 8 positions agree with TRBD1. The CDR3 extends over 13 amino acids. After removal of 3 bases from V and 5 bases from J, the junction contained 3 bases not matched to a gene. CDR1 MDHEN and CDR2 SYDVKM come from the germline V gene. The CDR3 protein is CASSLTGVHEQYF. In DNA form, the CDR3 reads TGTGCCAGCAGTTTGACAGGGGTCCACGAGCAGTACTTC.

DNA for the CDR3: TGTGCCAGCTCGGAGACTATGAACACTGAAGCTTTCTTT. This gives the protein CASSETMNTEAFF. The chain is built from TRBV18 and TRBJ1-1; D is undetermined. Per the germline V gene, CDR1 is KGHSH and CDR2 is LQKENI. Deletions cut 6 bases from V and 0 bases from J, with 8 bases between. This CDR3 has 13 residues. Full variable domain (missing parts from reference TRBV18 and TRBJ1-1): NAGVMQNPRHLVRRRGQEARLRCSPMKGHSHVYWYRQLPEEGLKFMVYLQKENIIDESGMPKERFSAEFPKEGPSILRIQQVVRGDSAAYFCASSETMNTEAFFGQGTRLTVV.

The CDR3 loop reads CSVDQGNGLTDTQYF. CDR3 DNA: TGCAGCGTTGACCAGGGGAACGGGTTGACAGATACGCAGTATTTT. The chain employs TRBV29-1 and TRBJ2-3; the D gene is possibly TRBD1 (6 bases). Trimming pared 3 bases from V and 3 bases from J, leaving 16 bases between. The CDR3 is made up of 15 amino acids. Germline V gene sequence: CDR1 SQVTM, CDR2 ANQGSEA.

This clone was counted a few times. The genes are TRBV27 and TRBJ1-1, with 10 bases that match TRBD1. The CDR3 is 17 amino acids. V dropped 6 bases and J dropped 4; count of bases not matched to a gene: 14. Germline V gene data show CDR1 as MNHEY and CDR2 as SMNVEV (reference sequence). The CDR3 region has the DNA TGTGCCAGCAGCCCCCATCAGGACAGGGGGTCGGGCACTGAAGCTTTCTTT. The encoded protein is CASSPHQDRGSGTEAFF.

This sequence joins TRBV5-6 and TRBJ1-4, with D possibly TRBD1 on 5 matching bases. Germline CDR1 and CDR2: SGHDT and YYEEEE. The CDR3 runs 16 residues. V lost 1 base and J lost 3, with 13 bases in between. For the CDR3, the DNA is TGTGCCAGCAGCTTGATGGCCTCAGGGCCTAATGAAAAACTGTTTTTT. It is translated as CASSLMASGPNEKLFF.

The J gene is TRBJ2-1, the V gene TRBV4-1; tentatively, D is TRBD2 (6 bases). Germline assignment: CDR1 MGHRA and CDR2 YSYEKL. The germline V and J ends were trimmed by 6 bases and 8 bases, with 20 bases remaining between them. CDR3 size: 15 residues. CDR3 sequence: CASRQPTRPLDEQFF. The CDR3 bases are TGCGCCAGCAGACAGCCGACTAGACCTCTTGATGAGCAGTTCTTC.

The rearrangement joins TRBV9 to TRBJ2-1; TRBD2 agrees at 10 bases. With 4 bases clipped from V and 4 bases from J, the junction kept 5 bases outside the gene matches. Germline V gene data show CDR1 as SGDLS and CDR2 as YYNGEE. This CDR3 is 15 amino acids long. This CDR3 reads CASSPRTSGYNEQFF. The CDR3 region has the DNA TGTGCCAGCAGCCCGAGGACTAGCGGTTACAATGAGCAGTTCTTC.

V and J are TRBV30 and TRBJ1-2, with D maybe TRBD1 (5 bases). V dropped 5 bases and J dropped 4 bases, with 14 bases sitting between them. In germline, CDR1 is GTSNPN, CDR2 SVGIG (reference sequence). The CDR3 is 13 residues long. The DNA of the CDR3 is TGTGCCTGGTCTGACGGGGGATTCTATGGCTACACCTTC. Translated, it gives CAWSDGGFYGYTF.

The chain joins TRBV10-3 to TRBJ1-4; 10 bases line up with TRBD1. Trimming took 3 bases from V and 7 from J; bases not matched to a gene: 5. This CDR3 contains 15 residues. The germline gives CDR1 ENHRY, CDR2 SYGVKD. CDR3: CAISDARQGAEKLFF. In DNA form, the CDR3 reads TGTGCCATCAGTGACGCCAGACAGGGGGCTGAAAAACTGTTTTTT.

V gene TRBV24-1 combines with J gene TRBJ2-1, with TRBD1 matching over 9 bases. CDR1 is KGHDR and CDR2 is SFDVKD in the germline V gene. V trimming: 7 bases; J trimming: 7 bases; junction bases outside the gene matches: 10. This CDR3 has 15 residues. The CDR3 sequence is CATSTGTGFGNEQFF. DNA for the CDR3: TGTGCCACCAGCACCGGGACAGGGTTTGGGAATGAGCAGTTCTTC.

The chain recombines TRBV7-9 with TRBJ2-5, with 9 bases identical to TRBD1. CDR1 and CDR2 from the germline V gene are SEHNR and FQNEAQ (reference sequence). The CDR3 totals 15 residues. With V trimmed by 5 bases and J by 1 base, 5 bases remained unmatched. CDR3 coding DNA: TGTGCCAGCAGCCCGCGGACAGGGGTCCAAGAGACCCAGTACTTC. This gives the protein CASSPRTGVQETQYF.

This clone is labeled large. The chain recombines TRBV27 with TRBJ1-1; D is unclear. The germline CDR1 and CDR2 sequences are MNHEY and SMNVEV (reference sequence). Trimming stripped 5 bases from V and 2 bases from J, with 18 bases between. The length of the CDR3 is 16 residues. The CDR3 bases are TGTGCCAGCAGTCCCCTAGCCCTCTTTCGAAACACTGAAGCTTTCTTT. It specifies CASSPLALFRNTEAFF.

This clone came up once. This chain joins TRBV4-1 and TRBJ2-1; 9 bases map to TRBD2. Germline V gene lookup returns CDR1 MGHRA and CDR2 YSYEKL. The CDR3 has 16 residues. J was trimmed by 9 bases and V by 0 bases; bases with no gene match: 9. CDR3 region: CASSQDYEREESEQFF. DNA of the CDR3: TGCGCCAGCAGCCAAGATTACGAGCGGGAGGAGAGTGAGCAGTTCTTC.

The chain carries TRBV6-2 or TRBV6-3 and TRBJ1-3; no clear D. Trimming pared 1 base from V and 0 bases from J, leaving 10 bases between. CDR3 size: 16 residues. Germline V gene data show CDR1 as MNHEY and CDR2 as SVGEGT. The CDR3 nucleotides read TGTGCCAGCAGTTACTATTCCGCGGCCTCTGGAAACACCATATATTTT. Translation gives CASSYYSAASGNTIYF.

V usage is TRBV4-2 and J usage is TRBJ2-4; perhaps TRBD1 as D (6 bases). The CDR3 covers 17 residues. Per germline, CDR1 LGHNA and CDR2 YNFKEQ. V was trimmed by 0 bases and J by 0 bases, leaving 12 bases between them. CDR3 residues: CASSQEGTLLAKNIQYF. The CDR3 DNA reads TGTGCCAGCAGCCAAGAAGGGACATTGCTAGCCAAAAACATTCAGTACTTC.

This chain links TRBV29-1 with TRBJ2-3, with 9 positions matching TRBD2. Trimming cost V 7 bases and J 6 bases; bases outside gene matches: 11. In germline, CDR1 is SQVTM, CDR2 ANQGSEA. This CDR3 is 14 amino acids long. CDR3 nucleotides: TGCAGCGCCGGTAGGCGGGAGGGAGGGGATACGCAGTATTTT. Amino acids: CSAGRREGGDTQYF.

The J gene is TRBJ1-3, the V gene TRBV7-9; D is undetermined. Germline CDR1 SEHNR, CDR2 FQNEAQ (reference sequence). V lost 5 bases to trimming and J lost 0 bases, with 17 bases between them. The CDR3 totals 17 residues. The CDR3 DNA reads TGTGCCAGCAGCCTGTTTTACGGGGAAGCCTCTGGAAACACCATATATTTT. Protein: CASSLFYGEASGNTIYF. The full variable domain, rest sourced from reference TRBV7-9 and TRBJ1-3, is DTGVSQNPRHKITKRGQNVTFRCDPISEHNRLYWYRQTLGQGPEFLTYFQNEAQLEKSRLLSDRFSAERPKGSFSTLEIQRTEQGDSAMYLCASSLFYGEASGNTIYFGEGSWLTVV.